Shown below are 26 T cell receptor beta chains from a single sample sequenced in a study of blood T cell repertoires in COVID-19 (TCRdb year 2020). The method behind the library was the immunoSEQ multiplex PCR assay. What TCRdb holds here is the immuneACCESS table cut down to in-frame rearrangements. Part of the clones is not present; checked against another copy, under half of the missing clones reflect an unresolved V gene, and the others are unexplained. The sample profile shows over 200,000 clones; roughly 84% of them were found once. The ten largest clonotypes hold roughly 2% of the sample. The sequencing sample was made of peripheral blood. These receptors originate from a man between 40 and 49 years old with active or convalescent COVID-19.

The chain recombines TRBV5-1 with TRBJ2-1; 8 nucleotides agree with TRBD2. Germline values: CDR1 SGHRS, CDR2 YFSETQ. This CDR3 contains 14 residues. The junction had 2 bases not matched to a gene; V was cut back by 1 base and J by 5 bases. CDR3 DNA: TGCGCCAGCAGCTTGCCCGGGGGGGACAATGAGCAGTTCTTC. Its translation is CASSLPGGDNEQFF.

On this clone itself: The sample holds other DNA sequences that translate to the same CDR3. This chain uses TRBV2 with TRBJ2-2; no reliable D call. V lost 6 bases and J lost 3, with 5 bases in between. Per germline, CDR1 SNHLY and CDR2 FYNNEI. The CDR3 runs 12 residues. The CDR3: CASSPDTGELFF. In DNA, the CDR3 is TGTGCCAGCAGCCCGGACACCGGGGAGCTGTTTTTT.

V and J are TRBV30 and TRBJ1-2; TRBD1 agrees at 9 bases. This CDR3 has 15 amino acids. V was clipped by 1 base and J by 4 bases; unmatched bases: 7. CDR1 is GTSNPN and CDR2 is SVGIG in the germline V gene (reference sequence). The DNA for the CDR3 is TGTGCCTGGAGTGCGACAGGGGGAAGAATCTATGGCTACACCTTC. Translated: CAWSATGGRIYGYTF.

The chain links TRBV19 to TRBJ2-1; D call uncertain. The germline CDR1 and CDR2 sequences are LNHDA and SQIVND (reference sequence). Trimming pared 3 bases from V and 0 bases from J, leaving 9 bases between. The length of the CDR3 is 15 residues. The CDR3 here is CASSITSSSYNEQFF. CDR3 DNA sequence: TGTGCCAGTAGTATTACGTCGAGCTCCTACAATGAGCAGTTCTTC.

The chain employs TRBV2 and TRBJ1-1; D gene ambiguous. The CDR3 totals 13 residues. The germline V gene has CDR1 SNHLY and CDR2 FYNNEI. Trimming shortened V by 4 bases and J by 3 bases, and 9 bases separated the two germline ends. Here the CDR3 DNA reads TGTGCCAGCAGTGTGGTGGAGGACACTGAAGCTTTCTTT. Its translation: CASSVVEDTEAFF.

The gene calls are TRBV11-3 and TRBJ1-6; 8 nucleotides align to TRBD1. The ends lost 11 bases at V and 7 bases at J; junction bases unmatched: 22. The CDR3 is 18 amino acids. From germline, CDR1 is SGHNT and CDR2 YENEEA. The CDR3 DNA reads TGTGCCGGTCAAGATCTCAGGCAGGGGGCAGTACAGAATTCACCCCTCCACTTT. Amino acids: CAGQDLRQGAVQNSPLHF.

The chain employs TRBV6-6 and TRBJ1-1; no clear D. The CDR3 extends over 12 amino acids. Germline CDR1 reads MNHNY; CDR2 reads SVGAGI (reference sequence). V was shortened by 2 bases and J by 8 bases, with 9 bases between the two germline ends. The CDR3 nucleotides are TGTGCCAGCAGTTACCCCCGGGAGGAAGCTTTCTTT. This gives the protein CASSYPREEAFF.

The rearrangement joins TRBV19 to TRBJ2-2; D is possibly TRBD1 (6 bases). In germline, CDR1 is LNHDA, CDR2 SQIVND (reference sequence). V was trimmed by 5 bases and J by 3 bases, leaving 10 bases between them. This CDR3 is 14 amino acids long. In DNA, the CDR3 is TGTGCCAGTAGTCCCCGGACAGACACCGGGGAGCTGTTTTTT. This encodes CASSPRTDTGELFF.

This chain connects TRBV5-1 to TRBJ2-1; 8 bases line up with TRBD2. The length of the CDR3 is 15 residues. Trimming at V came to 0 bases and at J to 8 bases, leaving 7 bases not matched to a gene. In germline, CDR1 is SGHRS, CDR2 YFSETQ. The CDR3 DNA reads as TGCGCCAGCAGCTTGGGACTAGCGTCTTCCCATGAGCAGTTCTTC. The encoded protein is CASSLGLASSHEQFF. Full variable domain (missing parts from reference TRBV5-1 and TRBJ2-1): KAGVTQTPRYLIKTRGQQVTLSCSPISGHRSVSWYQQTPGQGLQFLFEYFSETQRNKGNFPGRFSGRQFSNSRSEMNVSTLELGDSALYLCASSLGLASSHEQFFGPGTRLTVL.

The chain carries TRBV7-3 and TRBJ2-1, with 13 nucleotides matching TRBD2. Trimming took 2 bases from V and 14 from J; bases not matched to a gene: 3. CDR1 and CDR2 (germline): SGHTA, FQGTGA. The CDR3 is 13 residues long. CDR3 coding DNA: TGTGCCAGCAGCTTAGGGACTAGCGGGGCCAAGTTCTTC. Its translation is CASSLGTSGAKFF.

The chain uses TRBV29-1 and TRBJ2-7, with 12 bases matching TRBD2. This CDR3 spans 14 amino acids. The trim removed 6 bases at V and 2 bases at J, leaving 5 bases unmatched. The V gene's germline CDR1 is SQVTM and CDR2 ANQGSEA. In DNA form, the CDR3 reads TGCAGCGTAGGGACTAGCGGGCTTACCTACGAGCAGTACTTC. This gives the protein CSVGTSGLTYEQYF.

The V gene is TRBV12-1, the J gene TRBJ1-2; TRBD1, the D gene given by the table, was not confirmed from the DNA. TRBV12-1 is a recognized pseudogene. The CDR3 has 18 amino acids. CDR3 nucleotide sequence: TGTGCCAGCAGCTTTGATGACAAAGTGATCTGGCCTAACTATGGCTACACCTTC. It specifies CASSFDDKVIWPNYGYTF.

In its sample, this clone was seen a few times. CDR3 amino acids: CASIRTGGTEAFF. Written as DNA, the CDR3 is TGTGCCAGCATCAGGACAGGGGGCACTGAAGCTTTCTTT. V and J are TRBV12-3 or TRBV12-4 and TRBJ1-1; TRBD1 matches 10 bases. The V gene end was trimmed by 7 bases and the J gene end by 4 bases; junction bases not matched to a gene: 3. The CDR3 is 13 amino acids.

The chain has TRBV27 and TRBJ2-3; the match to TRBD1 covers 7 bases. The CDR3 contains 17 residues. The V gene end was trimmed by 2 bases and the J gene end by 4 bases; junction bases not matched to a gene: 12. CDR1 is MNHEY and CDR2 is SMNVEV in the germline V gene (reference sequence). CDR3 region: CASSLPPSPTGSDTQYF. The CDR3 DNA reads as TGTGCCAGCAGTTTACCTCCGTCTCCGACAGGGTCAGATACGCAGTATTTT.

CDR3 region: CASSPTGGSGNTIYF. CDR3 in DNA: TGTGCCAGCAGCCCGACAGGGGGATCTGGAAACACCATATATTTT. The chain uses TRBV5-5 and TRBJ1-3; 9 positions match TRBD1. The CDR3 consists of 15 residues. Germline CDR1 reads SGHKS; CDR2 reads YYEKEE (reference sequence). V shed 4 bases, J shed 1 base, and the junction held 3 bases outside the gene matches.

This clone was detected once. The V gene is TRBV6-5, the J gene TRBJ1-2; perhaps TRBD1 as D (5 bases). CDR1 and CDR2 from the germline V gene are MNHEY and SVGAGI. Trimming took 5 bases from V and 2 from J, leaving 15 bases between them. The CDR3 covers 15 residues. The CDR3 protein is CASSIQGSVNYGYTF. The CDR3 DNA reads TGTGCCAGCAGTATCCAGGGATCCGTGAACTATGGCTACACCTTC.

The V and J genes are TRBV6-5 and TRBJ1-1; 7 nucleotides match TRBD1. The V gene's germline CDR1 is MNHEY and CDR2 SVGAGI. The J segment lost 7 bases and the V segment lost 4 bases, leaving 12 bases of the junction unmatched. This CDR3 region has 15 residues. This CDR3 is CASSSFTGTEDEAFF. As DNA, the CDR3 is TGTGCCAGCAGTTCCTTTACCGGGACAGAAGATGAAGCTTTCTTT.

The V gene is TRBV18, the J gene TRBJ1-5; tentatively, D is TRBD1 (5 bases). The V gene's germline CDR1 is KGHSH and CDR2 LQKENI. The CDR3 extends over 14 amino acids. Trimming removed 6 bases from V and 1 base from J, with 10 bases in between. The CDR3 loop is CASSHGGSNQPQHF. CDR3 bases: TGTGCCAGCTCCCACGGGGGGAGCAATCAGCCCCAGCATTTT. Using reference TRBV18 and TRBJ1-5 for the parts outside the CDR3, the full variable domain is NAGVMQNPRHLVRRRGQEARLRCSPMKGHSHVYWYRQLPEEGLKFMVYLQKENIIDESGMPKERFSAEFPKEGPSILRIQQVVRGDSAAYFCASSHGGSNQPQHFGDGTRLSIL.

V is TRBV19 and J is TRBJ1-2; 11 bases are a match to TRBD1. The CDR3 covers 13 residues. The J segment lost 5 bases and the V segment lost 8 bases, leaving 4 bases of the junction unmatched. The germline V gene encodes CDR1 LNHDA and CDR2 SQIVND (reference sequence). This CDR3 reads CASGTGGVYGYTF. CDR3 coding DNA: TGTGCCAGTGGGACAGGGGGTGTTTATGGCTACACCTTC.

The chain carries TRBV7-7 and TRBJ2-3, with TRBD1 identical over 8 bases. This CDR3 region has 15 residues. The germline CDR1 and CDR2 sequences are SSHAT and FNYEAQ (reference sequence). V dropped 3 bases and J dropped 1; count of bases not matched to a gene: 3. CDR3: CASSLGTGRTDTQYF. The CDR3, as DNA: TGTGCCAGCAGCTTGGGGACAGGCCGCACAGATACGCAGTATTTT.

The chain uses TRBV10-1 and TRBJ1-5; D is uncertain. Germline loops: CDR1 WNHNN, CDR2 SYGVQD (reference sequence). Trimming left V 3 bases short and J 4 bases short, with 19 bases between. The CDR3 spans 17 residues. The CDR3 DNA is TGCGCCAGCAGTGACCCCGGTTGGGAGGAAAGTAATCAGCCCCAGCATTTT. It encodes CASSDPGWEESNQPQHF.

The chain is built from TRBV7-2 and TRBJ2-1, with 9 bases fitting TRBD1. Trimming took 2 bases from V and 10 from J; bases not matched to a gene: 9. CDR3 length equals 15 residues. Looked up from germline, CDR1 is SGHTA and CDR2 is FQGNSA. The CDR3: CASSLTGQGIREQFF. Written as DNA, the CDR3 is TGTGCCAGCAGCTTAACGGGACAGGGAATACGCGAGCAGTTCTTC.

This sequence joins TRBV6-1 and TRBJ2-5; D not resolved. Germline CDR1 reads MNHNS; CDR2 reads SASEGT. This CDR3 comprises 14 residues. V lost 2 bases and J 2 bases, leaving 9 bases between the germline ends. The CDR3 DNA reads as TGTGCCAGCAGTGAATCCCAGGCTCAAGAGACCCAGTACTTC. It translates to CASSESQAQETQYF.

The chain couples TRBV28 to TRBJ1-2; no clear D gene. The germline V and J ends were trimmed by 6 bases and 0 bases, with 11 bases remaining between them. This CDR3 comprises 14 residues. Germline V gives CDR1 MDHEN, CDR2 SYDVKM. The CDR3 reads CASRSTRSNYGYTF. CDR3 DNA: TGTGCCAGCAGATCCACAAGATCTAACTATGGCTACACCTTC.

The gene calls are TRBV9 and TRBJ2-7, with 10 positions matching TRBD2. V trimming: 5 bases; J trimming: 5 bases; junction bases outside the gene matches: 4. Germline values: CDR1 SGDLS, CDR2 YYNGEE. This CDR3 region has 13 residues. The CDR3 DNA sequence: TGTGCCAGCAGTTTAGCGGGGGGCAACGAGCAGTACTTC. It codes for CASSLAGGNEQYF.

This clone was counted between two and nine times. The J gene is TRBJ2-7, the V gene TRBV25-1; TRBD1 might be the D (6 bases). The CDR3 covers 13 residues. The germline gives CDR1 MGHDK, CDR2 SYGVNS. The V gene lost 3 bases and the J gene lost 7 bases, with 13 bases spanning the gap. Here the CDR3 DNA reads TGTGCCAGCAGTGATCGCCTGAGGGGGGAGCAGTACTTC. Translated: CASSDRLRGEQYF.